What follows are 5 T cell receptor beta chains derived from one specimen sequenced in a study of blood T cells in healthy people across ages. Through a sample-barcoded 5' primer and a J-beta primer mix, a second PCR was run for roughly 6 to 11 cycles. MiXCR, run by TCRdb on the 5' RACE reads, gives a single entry per CDR3 protein. Of some 1.5 million distinct CDR3 sequences listed, approximately 28% were seen once; the top ten hold 7.7%. The sample comprised blood. These receptor sequences come from a woman aged 30 to 39 in good health.

The rearrangement links TRBV11-2 to TRBJ1-1; tentative D call: TRBD1 (6 bases). The CDR3 totals 18 residues. V lost 5 bases, J lost 1 base, and 23 bases lay in between. Germline CDR1 reads SGHAT; CDR2 reads FQNNGV. CDR3 sequence reads: CASSPWRPQGVRNTEAFF. CDR3 sequence (DNA): TGTGCCAGCAGCCCCTGGAGGCCACAGGGAGTTAGGAACACTGAAGCTTTCTTT.

This chain joins TRBV7-9 and TRBJ2-7; no definite D call. The DNA end is a closer match to TRBJ2-5, so the J assignment may be wrong. The germline V gene encodes CDR1 SEHNR and CDR2 FQNEAQ (reference sequence). The CDR3 has 11 amino acids. Written as DNA, the CDR3 is TGTGCCAGCATAGAGTGGGAGACCCAGTACTTC. It is translated as CASIEWETQYF.

The chain carries TRBV5-1 and TRBJ2-1, with unresolved D. The V gene lost 6 bases and the J gene lost 0 bases, with 10 bases spanning the gap. This CDR3 is 14 amino acids long. CDR1 is SGHRS, CDR2 YFSETQ, per germline. CDR3 DNA: TGCGCCAGCACCAGGATAAGCTCCTACAATGAGCAGTTCTTC. This codes for CASTRISSYNEQFF.

CDR3 loop: CATSRDGRTSEQFF. For the CDR3, the DNA is TGTGCCACCAGCAGAGACGGGAGGACTTCTGAGCAGTTCTTC. The genes are TRBV15 and TRBJ2-1; 7 positions match TRBD2. CDR1 and CDR2 (germline): LNHNV, YYDKDF (reference sequence). V lost 0 bases to trimming and J lost 9 bases; unmatched junction nucleotides: 5. The CDR3 length is 14 residues.

This rearrangement joins TRBV5-6 to TRBJ2-4; a weak D match, TRBD2 (7 bases). In germline, CDR1 is SGHDT, CDR2 YYEEEE. The CDR3 is 13 amino acids. Trimming took off 3 bases at V and 7 bases at J, with 11 bases between the two ends. The CDR3 DNA reads TGTGCCAGCAGCTCAAAGGGGGGGAACATTCAGTACTTC. It is translated as CASSSKGGNIQYF.